A single sample is the source of the 12 T cell receptor beta chains below, sequenced in a study of blood T cell repertoires in COVID-19. Here immunoSEQ multiplex PCR was the method, and the copy in TCRdb shows in-frame clones only, minus some. This table holds more than 75,000 clones, around 88% found once. The sample taken for sequencing was peripheral blood. These receptors all come from a woman of 80 years or more with acute or convalescent COVID-19.

CDR3 DNA sequence: TGTGCCAGCAGCTTAGCGTCTAGCAGTGGGACTAAGGAGCAGTACTTC. Its translation is CASSLASSSGTKEQYF. This chain uses TRBV7-8 with TRBJ2-7; the match to TRBD2 covers 7 bases. CDR3 length equals 16 residues. Per germline, CDR1 SGHVS and CDR2 FQNEAQ. V dropped 0 bases and J dropped 7; count of bases not matched to a gene: 12.

The DNA of the CDR3 is TGTGCCAGCAGCTCGAGTTCGGGGGGAGGCTACACCTTC. Residues: CASSSSSGGGYTF. V is TRBV7-9 and J is TRBJ1-2; a possible D gene is TRBD1 (5 bases). There are 13 residues in the CDR3. Germline CDR1 reads SEHNR; CDR2 reads FQNEAQ (reference sequence). The ends were cut back, 4 bases at V and 8 bases at J, with 14 bases in the middle. The whole variable domain, filled in from reference TRBV7-9 and TRBJ1-2, reads DTGVSQNPRHKITKRGQNVTFRCDPISEHNRLYWYRQTLGQGPEFLTYFQNEAQLEKSRLLSDRFSAERPKGSFSTLEIQRTEQGDSAMYLCASSSSSGGGYTFGSGTRLTVV.

This sequence joins TRBV6-6 and TRBJ2-2; 7 positions agree with TRBD2. The V segment lost 10 bases and the J segment 6 bases; nucleotides outside the gene matches: 14. CDR1 is MNHNY and CDR2 is SVGAGI in the germline V gene (reference sequence). This CDR3 spans 15 amino acids. Here the CDR3 DNA reads TGTGCCACCACATCAGGACTAGTCGGGGCCGGGGAGCTGTTTTTT. Amino acids: CATTSGLVGAGELFF.

The count of this clone is one. V gene TRBV6-4 combines with J gene TRBJ1-1, with 9 positions matching TRBD1. With 1 base clipped from V and 6 bases from J, the junction kept 12 bases outside the gene matches. The CDR3 consists of 17 residues. Germline V gene data show CDR1 as MRHNA and CDR2 as SNTAGT. The CDR3 is CASSDWDRVRGIAEAFF. The DNA of the CDR3 is TGTGCCAGCAGTGACTGGGACAGGGTTAGGGGTATCGCTGAAGCTTTCTTT.

J is TRBJ2-2 and V is TRBV9; 9 bases are shared with TRBD1. The germline gives CDR1 SGDLS, CDR2 YYNGEE. The CDR3 runs to 16 residues. Trimming cost V 0 bases and J 3 bases; bases outside gene matches: 3. The CDR3 region is CASSVGGTGHTGELFF. As DNA, the CDR3 is TGTGCCAGCAGCGTAGGGGGGACAGGGCACACCGGGGAGCTGTTTTTT.

The chain couples TRBV3-1 (or the pseudogene TRBV3-2) to TRBJ1-2; D unresolved. V lost 1 base to trimming and J lost 8 bases, with 11 bases between them. The CDR3 extends over 13 amino acids. Looked up from germline, CDR1 is LGHDT and CDR2 is YNNKEL (reference sequence). The CDR3 loop reads CASSQVSLGGYTF. The CDR3 DNA follows: TGTGCCAGCAGCCAAGTCTCGCTCGGGGGCTACACCTTC.

The chain carries TRBV3-1 (or the pseudogene TRBV3-2) and TRBJ1-1, with D maybe TRBD1 (6 bases). Deletions cut 4 bases from V and 0 bases from J, with 15 bases between. Germline CDR1 is LGHDT and CDR2 is YNNKEL (reference sequence). The length of the CDR3 is 16 residues. CDR3: CASSPDWGRLNTEAFF. DNA of the CDR3: TGTGCCAGCAGCCCTGACTGGGGGCGATTGAACACTGAAGCTTTCTTT.

This clone was counted between two and nine times. The chain recombines TRBV5-1 with TRBJ1-1, with D perhaps TRBD1 (5 bases). The CDR3 contains 18 residues. The V gene's germline CDR1 is SGHRS and CDR2 YFSETQ. Trimming took 3 bases from V and 1 from J, leaving 22 bases between them. The CDR3 sequence is CASSSESRGARGNTEAFF. CDR3 DNA: TGCGCCAGCAGCTCTGAGTCGAGAGGGGCGCGGGGGAACACTGAAGCTTTCTTT.

The chain uses TRBV3-1 (or the pseudogene TRBV3-2) and TRBJ1-4; weak D call: TRBD1 (5 bases). The germline V gene encodes CDR1 LGHDT and CDR2 YNNKEL (reference sequence). Trimming left V 6 bases short and J 3 bases short, with 14 bases between. The CDR3 sequence is 15 residues long. The CDR3 nucleotides are TGTGCCAGCAGAGAAACGGGGGTAGCTAATGAAAAACTGTTTTTT. Its translation: CASRETGVANEKLFF.

This clone appeared a single time. The V gene is TRBV5-6, the J gene TRBJ2-1; the D is unclear. The CDR3 has 12 amino acids. Germline V gene lookup returns CDR1 SGHDT and CDR2 YYEEEE. Trimming took 4 bases from V and 4 from J, leaving 6 bases between them. The CDR3 nucleotides read TGTGCCAGCAGCCGTAGTTACAATGAGCAGTTCTTC. This sequence encodes CASSRSYNEQFF. Full variable domain (missing parts from reference TRBV5-6 and TRBJ2-1): DAGVTQSPTHLIKTRGQQVTLRCSPKSGHDTVSWYQQALGQGPQFIFQYYEEEERQRGNFPDRFSGHQFPNYSSELNVNALLLGDSALYLCASSRSYNEQFFGPGTRLTVL.

The chain couples TRBV2 to TRBJ1-4; D possibly corresponds to TRBD1 (6 bases). This CDR3 is 14 amino acids long. Germline V gene lookup returns CDR1 SNHLY and CDR2 FYNNEI. V dropped 4 bases and J dropped 7 bases, with 13 bases sitting between them. The CDR3 DNA reads TGTGCCAGCAGTGGACAGGAAGGCGGTGAAAAACTGTTTTTT. This sequence encodes CASSGQEGGEKLFF.

The rearrangement joins TRBV21-1 to TRBJ2-7; TRBD1 is the table's D call, not checked against the DNA. TRBV21-1 is shown as a pseudogene. The CDR3 runs to 18 residues. The CDR3 DNA follows: TGTGCCAGCAGCAAAGCACTTCAGGACAGGTCGAGCTCCTACGAGCAGTACTTC. Amino acids: CASSKALQDRSSSYEQYF.